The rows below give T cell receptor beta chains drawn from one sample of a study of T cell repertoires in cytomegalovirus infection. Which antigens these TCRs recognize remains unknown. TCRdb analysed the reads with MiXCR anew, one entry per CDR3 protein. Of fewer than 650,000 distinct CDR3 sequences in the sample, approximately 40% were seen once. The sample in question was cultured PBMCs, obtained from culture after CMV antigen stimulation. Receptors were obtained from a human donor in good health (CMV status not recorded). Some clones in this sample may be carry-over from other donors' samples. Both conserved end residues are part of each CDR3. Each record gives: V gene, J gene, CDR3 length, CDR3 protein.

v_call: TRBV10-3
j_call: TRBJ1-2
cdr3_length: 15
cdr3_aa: CAISERSRNNYGYTF

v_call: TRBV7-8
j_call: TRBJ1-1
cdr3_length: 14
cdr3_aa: CASSPEGGRTEAFF

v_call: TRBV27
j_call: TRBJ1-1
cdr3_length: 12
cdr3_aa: CASGTGVTEAFF

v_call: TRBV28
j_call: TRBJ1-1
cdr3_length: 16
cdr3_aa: CASSSTYARRDTEAFF

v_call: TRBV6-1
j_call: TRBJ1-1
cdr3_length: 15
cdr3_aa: CASSPRQGSGTEAFF

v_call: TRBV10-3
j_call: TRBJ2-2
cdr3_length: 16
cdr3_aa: CAIFGSGTSNTGELFF

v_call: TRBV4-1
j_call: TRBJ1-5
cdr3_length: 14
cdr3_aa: CASSQWGVNQPQHF

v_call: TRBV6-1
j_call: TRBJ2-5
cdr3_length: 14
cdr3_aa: CASKKQGAEETQYF

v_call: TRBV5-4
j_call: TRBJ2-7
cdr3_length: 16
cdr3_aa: CASSPETGHGSYEQYF

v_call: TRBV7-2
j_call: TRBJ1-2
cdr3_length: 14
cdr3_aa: CASSLGPTDYGYTF

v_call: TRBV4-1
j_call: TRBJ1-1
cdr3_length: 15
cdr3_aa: CASSQGGYSDTEAFF

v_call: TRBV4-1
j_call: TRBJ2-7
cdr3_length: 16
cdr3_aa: CASSQIVALAVYEQYF

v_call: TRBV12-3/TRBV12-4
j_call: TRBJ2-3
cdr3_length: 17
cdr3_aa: CASSLNRGTKSTDTQYF

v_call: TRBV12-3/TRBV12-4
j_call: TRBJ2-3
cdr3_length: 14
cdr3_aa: CASSQDLSTDTQYF

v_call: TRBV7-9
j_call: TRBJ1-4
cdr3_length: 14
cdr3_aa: CASSSPGGAEKLFF

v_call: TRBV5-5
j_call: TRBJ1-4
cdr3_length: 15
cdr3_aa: CASSLPGGQSEKLFF

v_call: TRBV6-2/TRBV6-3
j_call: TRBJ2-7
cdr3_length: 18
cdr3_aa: CASSSPMTPVGGRYEQYF

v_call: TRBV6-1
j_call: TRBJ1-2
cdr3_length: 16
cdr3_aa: CASRRPPGQGSIGYTF

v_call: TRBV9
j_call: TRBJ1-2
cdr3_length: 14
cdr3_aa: CACSVEQAPYGYTF

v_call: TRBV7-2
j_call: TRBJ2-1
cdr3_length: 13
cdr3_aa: CASSLVARQGQFF

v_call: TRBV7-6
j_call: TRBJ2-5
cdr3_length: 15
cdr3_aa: CASSLGTSGLETQYF

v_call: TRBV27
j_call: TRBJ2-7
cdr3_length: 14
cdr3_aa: CASGPTGHSYEQYF

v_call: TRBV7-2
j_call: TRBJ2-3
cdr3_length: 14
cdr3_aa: CASSLALAGDTQYF

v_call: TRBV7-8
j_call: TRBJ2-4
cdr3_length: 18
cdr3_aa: CASSLGHQGSLAKNIQYF

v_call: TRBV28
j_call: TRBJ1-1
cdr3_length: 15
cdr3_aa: CASSRGGRRSTEAFF

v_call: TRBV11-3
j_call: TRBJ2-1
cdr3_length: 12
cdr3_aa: CASSFLGAEQFF

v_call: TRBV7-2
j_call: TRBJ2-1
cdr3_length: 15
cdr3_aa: CASSPRTSGSNEQFF

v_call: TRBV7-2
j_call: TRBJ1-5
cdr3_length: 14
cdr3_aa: CASSFSSSGQPQHF

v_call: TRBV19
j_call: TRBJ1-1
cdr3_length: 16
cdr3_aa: CASRTTRTPRDTEAFF

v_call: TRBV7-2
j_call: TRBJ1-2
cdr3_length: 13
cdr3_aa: CASSLRDREVYTF

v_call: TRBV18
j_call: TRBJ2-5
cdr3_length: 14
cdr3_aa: CASSPWATQETQYF

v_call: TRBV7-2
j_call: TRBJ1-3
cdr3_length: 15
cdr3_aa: CASSLALTSANTIYF

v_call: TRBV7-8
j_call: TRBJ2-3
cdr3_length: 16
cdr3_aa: CASSLGGLASTDTQYF

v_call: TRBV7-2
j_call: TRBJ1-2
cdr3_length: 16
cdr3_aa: CASSLAQKSGGDGYTF

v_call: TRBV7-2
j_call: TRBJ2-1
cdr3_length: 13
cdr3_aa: CASSPGPYNEQFF

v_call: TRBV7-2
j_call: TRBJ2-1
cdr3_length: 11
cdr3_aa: CASSLSGGQFF

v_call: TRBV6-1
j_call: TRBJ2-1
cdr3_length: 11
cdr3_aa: CASSVGNEQFF

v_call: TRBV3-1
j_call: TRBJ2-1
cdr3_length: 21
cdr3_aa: CASSQDVRLAGGSYRHNEQFF

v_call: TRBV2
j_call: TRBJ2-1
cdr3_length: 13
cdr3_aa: CASSLAVYNEQFF

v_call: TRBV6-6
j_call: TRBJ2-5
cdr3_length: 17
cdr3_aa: CASSQLLSAIGPGTQYF

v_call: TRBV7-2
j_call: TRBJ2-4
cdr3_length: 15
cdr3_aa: CASSPRYTAKNIQYF

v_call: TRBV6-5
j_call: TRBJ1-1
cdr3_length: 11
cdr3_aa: CASGRGGEAFF

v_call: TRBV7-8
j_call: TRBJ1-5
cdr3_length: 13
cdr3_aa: CASSLDRTSTQHF

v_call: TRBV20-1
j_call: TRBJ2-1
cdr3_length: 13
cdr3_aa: CSVGDPGYNEQFF

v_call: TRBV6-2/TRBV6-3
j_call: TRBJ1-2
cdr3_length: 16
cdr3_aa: CASSYSKSQGNYGYTF

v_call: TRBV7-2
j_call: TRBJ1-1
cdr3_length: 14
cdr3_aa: CASTAGTQVTEAFF

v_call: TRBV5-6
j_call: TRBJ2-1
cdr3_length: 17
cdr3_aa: CASSLRRGQGAYNEQFF

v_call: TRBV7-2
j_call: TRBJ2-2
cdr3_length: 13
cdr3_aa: CASSLGAHRELFF

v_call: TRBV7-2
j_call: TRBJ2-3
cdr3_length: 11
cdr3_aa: CASSLVQGNYF

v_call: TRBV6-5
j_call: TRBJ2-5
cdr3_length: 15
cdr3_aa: CASSPTQVGKETQYF

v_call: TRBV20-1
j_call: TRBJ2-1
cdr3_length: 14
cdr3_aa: CSARAGLSYNEQFF